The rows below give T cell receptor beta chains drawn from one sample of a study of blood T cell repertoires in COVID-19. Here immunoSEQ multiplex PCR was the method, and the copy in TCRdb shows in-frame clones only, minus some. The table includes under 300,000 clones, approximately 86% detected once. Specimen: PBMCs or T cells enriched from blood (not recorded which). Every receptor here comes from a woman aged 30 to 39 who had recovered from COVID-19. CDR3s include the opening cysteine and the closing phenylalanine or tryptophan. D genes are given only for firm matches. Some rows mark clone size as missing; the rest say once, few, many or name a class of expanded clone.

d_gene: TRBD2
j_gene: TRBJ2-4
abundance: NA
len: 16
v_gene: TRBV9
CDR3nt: TGTGCCAGCAGCGTAGAACTAGCGGGAGCCAAAAACATTCAGTACTTC
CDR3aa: CASSVELAGAKNIQYF

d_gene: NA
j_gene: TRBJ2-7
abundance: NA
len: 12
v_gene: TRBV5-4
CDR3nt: TGTGCCAGCAGCTCTTCAGGCTACGAGCAGTACTTC
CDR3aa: CASSSSGYEQYF

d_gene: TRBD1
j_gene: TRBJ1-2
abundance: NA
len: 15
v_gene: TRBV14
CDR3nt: TGTGCCAGCAGCCAAGAGGACAGGGAGGTAGATGGCTACACCTTC
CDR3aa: CASSQEDREVDGYTF

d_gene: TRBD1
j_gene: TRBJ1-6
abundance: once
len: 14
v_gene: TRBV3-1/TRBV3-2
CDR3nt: TGTGCCAGCAGCCACGACAGGGGGCGTTCACCCCTCCACTTT
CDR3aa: CASSHDRGRSPLHF

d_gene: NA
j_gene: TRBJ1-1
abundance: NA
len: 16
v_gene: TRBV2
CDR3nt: TGTGCCAGCAGTGAATGGGTGGGGGGGAAGAACACTGAAGCTTTCTTT
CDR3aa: CASSEWVGGKNTEAFF

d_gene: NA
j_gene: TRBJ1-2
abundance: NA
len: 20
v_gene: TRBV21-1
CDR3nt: TGTGCCAGCAGCAATGGGCAGGGGGGAGAAAGAAACGCCGTTAGCTATGGCTACACCTTC
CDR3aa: CASSNGQGGERNAVSYGYTF

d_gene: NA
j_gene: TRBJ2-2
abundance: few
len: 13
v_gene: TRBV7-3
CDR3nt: TGTGCCAGCAGCGACAAAAGCACCGGGGAGCTGTTTTTT
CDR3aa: CASSDKSTGELFF

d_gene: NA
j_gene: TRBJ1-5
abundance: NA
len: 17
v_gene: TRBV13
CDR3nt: TGTGCCAGCAGCATTCTCCATGGCTTTTCGGGTATGAAGCCCCAGCATTTT
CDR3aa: CASSILHGFSGMKPQHF

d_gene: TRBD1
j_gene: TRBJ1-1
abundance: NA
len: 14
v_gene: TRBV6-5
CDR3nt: TGTGCCAGCAGACCAGGACAGGGCCGAACTGAAGCTTTCTTT
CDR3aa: CASRPGQGRTEAFF

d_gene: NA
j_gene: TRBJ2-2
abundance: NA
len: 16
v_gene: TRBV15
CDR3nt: TGTGCCACCAGCAGAGATGGTGTGGCGGGCGAGTTAGAGCTGTTTTTT
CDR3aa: CATSRDGVAGELELFF

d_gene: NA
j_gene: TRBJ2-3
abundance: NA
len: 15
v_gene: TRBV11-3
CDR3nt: TGTGCCAGCAGCTTAGACAGGGCGAGCACAGATACGCAGTATTTT
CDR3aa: CASSLDRASTDTQYF

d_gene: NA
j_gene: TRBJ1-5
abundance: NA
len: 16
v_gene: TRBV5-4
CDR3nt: TGTGCCAGCAGCTTGGACGGGGGGGGTGATGGTCAGCCCCAGCATTTT
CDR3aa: CASSLDGGGDGQPQHF

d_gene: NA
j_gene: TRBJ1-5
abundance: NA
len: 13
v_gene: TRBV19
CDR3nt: TGTGCCAGTAGTATACCTAGCTCCCAGCCCCAGCATTTT
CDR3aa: CASSIPSSQPQHF

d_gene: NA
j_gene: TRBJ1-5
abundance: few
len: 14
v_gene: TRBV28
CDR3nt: TGTGCCATTCATAGGGGTGAAAGCAATCAGCCCCAGCATTTT
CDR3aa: CAIHRGESNQPQHF

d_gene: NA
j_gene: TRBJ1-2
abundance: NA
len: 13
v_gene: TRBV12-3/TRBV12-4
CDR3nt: TGTGCCAGCAGTTCCGGCAGGGATAGAGGCTACACCTTC
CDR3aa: CASSSGRDRGYTF

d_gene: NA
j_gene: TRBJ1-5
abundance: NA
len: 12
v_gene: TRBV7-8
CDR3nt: TGTGCCAGCAGCCTCAGGGGTCAGCCCCAGCATTTT
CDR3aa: CASSLRGQPQHF

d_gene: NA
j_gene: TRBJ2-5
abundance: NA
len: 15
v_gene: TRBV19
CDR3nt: TGTGCCAGTAGTTTACGACAGGGGAGGGGAGAGACCCAGTACTTC
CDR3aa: CASSLRQGRGETQYF

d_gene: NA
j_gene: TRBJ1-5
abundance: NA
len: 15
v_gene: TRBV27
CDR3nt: TGTGCCAGCAGTTTAGGATGGGGGGATCGGCAGCCCCAGCATTTT
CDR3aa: CASSLGWGDRQPQHF

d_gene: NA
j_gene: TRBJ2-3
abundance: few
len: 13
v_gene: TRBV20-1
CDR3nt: TGCAGTGCTAGTACGTGGGAGGCAGATACGCAGTATTTT
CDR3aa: CSASTWEADTQYF